A selection of T cell receptor beta chains follows, all from one sample in a study of blood T cell repertoires in COVID-19. Sequencing was performed with immunoSEQ multiplex PCR; in TCRdb, only in-frame clones are kept and a portion is missing. The sample yields approximately 260,000 clones, roughly 80% seen once. Sequencing used peripheral blood. Receptors were obtained from a woman at least 80 years old with active or convalescent COVID-19. Both conserved end residues are part of each CDR3. The order of the fields is J gene, D gene, V gene, clone size, CDR3 protein, CDR3 DNA. D genes are given only for firm matches. For some rows the clone size is stated as once, few or many, or as a class when expanded; others skip it.

>TRBJ2-3|TRBD2|TRBV10-1|once
CASSESGSGVMKQYF
TGCGCCAGCAGTGAATCGGGTAGCGGGGTGATGAAGCAGTATTTT
>TRBJ1-1|TRBD1|TRBV2|NA
CASSGTGERAFF
TGTGCCAGCAGTGGGACAGGGGAGCGAGCTTTCTTT
>TRBJ1-2|TRBD1|TRBV6-2/TRBV6-3|NA
CASSSGTENYGYTF
TGTGCCAGCAGTTCAGGGACAGAAAACTATGGCTACACCTTC
>TRBJ2-2|NA|TRBV5-1|NA
CASSLRTNTGELFF
TGCGCCAGCAGCCTAAGAACGAACACCGGGGAGCTGTTTTTT
>TRBJ1-4|TRBD1|TRBV30|NA
CAWSPLGQVGEKLFF
TGTGCCTGGAGTCCTCTTGGACAGGTCGGCGAAAAACTGTTTTTT
>TRBJ1-1|NA|TRBV18|NA
CASSPGQTNTEAFF
TGTGCCAGCTCACCAGGACAGACCAACACTGAAGCTTTCTTT
>TRBJ1-2|NA|TRBV11-2|NA
CASSSPGTSASVGTF
TGTGCCAGCAGCTCGCCCGGGACATCTGCCTCTGTGGGGACCTTC
>TRBJ2-5|TRBD1|TRBV7-2|NA
CAGRRGTETQYF
TGTGCCGGCCGCAGGGGGACGGAGACCCAGTACTTC
>TRBJ2-2|TRBD1|TRBV27|NA
CASRQRQGSTGELFF
TGTGCCAGCAGGCAGAGACAGGGGTCCACCGGGGAGCTGTTTTTT
>TRBJ1-1|NA|TRBV27|NA
CASSLSRGDPKAFF
TGTGCCAGCAGTTTATCAAGGGGTGACCCAAAAGCTTTCTTT
>TRBJ1-1|NA|TRBV9|NA
CASSADTEAFF
TGTGCCAGCAGCGCCGACACTGAAGCTTTCTTT
>TRBJ2-1|NA|TRBV18|few
CASSPKHGEQFF
TGTGCCAGCTCACCAAAGCACGGGGAGCAGTTCTTC
>TRBJ2-3|TRBD1|TRBV5-1|once
CASSYMTGTDTQYF
TGCGCCAGCAGCTATATGACAGGGACAGATACGCAGTATTTT
>TRBJ2-1|TRBD1|TRBV5-6|once
CASSPTWTGSFSFF
TGTGCCAGCAGCCCAACATGGACAGGGTCTTTTTCGTTCTTC
>TRBJ2-5|TRBD2|TRBV7-2|NA
CASSFLAGLQETQYF
TGTGCCAGCAGTTTTCTAGCGGGGCTACAAGAGACCCAGTACTTC
>TRBJ2-5|TRBD1|TRBV6-4|NA
CASSDQTGGRETQYF
TGTGCCAGCAGTGACCAGACAGGGGGAAGAGAGACCCAGTACTTC
>TRBJ1-3|NA|TRBV5-1|NA
CASSLNSRVSGNTIYF
TGCGCCAGCAGCTTAAATTCTCGGGTCTCTGGAAACACCATATATTTT
>TRBJ2-1|TRBD1|TRBV10-3|NA
CAISRAGGSYNEQFF
TGTGCCATCAGTCGCGCAGGGGGCTCCTACAATGAGCAGTTCTTC
>TRBJ2-3|NA|TRBV19|NA
CASSIDSPPRNTDTQYF
TGTGCCAGTAGTATAGATAGCCCCCCGCGGAACACAGATACGCAGTATTTT
>TRBJ1-2|NA|TRBV7-9|NA
CSGPRAEVYGYTF
TGTTCCGGGCCGAGGGCTGAGGTCTATGGCTACACCTTC
>TRBJ1-5|NA|TRBV16|NA
CASSLDMAQPQHF
TGTGCCAGCAGCCTGGACATGGCACAGCCCCAGCATTTT
>TRBJ2-7|TRBD1|TRBV5-1|NA
CASGTGTGLYEQYF
TGCGCCAGCGGCACCGGGACAGGACTCTACGAGCAGTACTTC
>TRBJ1-1|TRBD1|TRBV30|NA
CAWKGQGSNTEAFF
TGTGCCTGGAAAGGACAGGGTTCAAACACTGAAGCTTTCTTT
>TRBJ2-2|NA|TRBV28|NA
CASTLGQNTGELFF
TGTGCCAGCACCCTGGGGCAAAACACCGGGGAGCTGTTTTTT
>TRBJ2-2|TRBD2|TRBV20-1|NA
CSASPSGSYTGELFF
TGCAGTGCTAGTCCTAGCGGGAGCTACACCGGGGAGCTGTTTTTT
>TRBJ2-1|NA|TRBV5-6|NA
CASSLNLESYNEQFF
TGTGCCAGCAGCTTGAATCTAGAGTCCTACAATGAGCAGTTCTTC
>TRBJ2-3|TRBD2|TRBV9|once
CASRSGLGGTDTQYF
TGTGCCAGCAGGTCAGGACTAGGTGGAACAGATACGCAGTATTTT
>TRBJ1-1|NA|TRBV11-2|NA
CASSFLGGFMNTEAFF
TGTGCCAGCAGCTTTTTGGGGGGTTTCATGAACACTGAAGCTTTCTTT
>TRBJ2-7|TRBD1|TRBV30|once
CAWSGDRGAYEQYF
TGTGCCTGGAGTGGGGACAGGGGGGCCTACGAGCAGTACTTC
>TRBJ1-2|NA|TRBV11-2|NA
CASSLPPVSGYTF
TGTGCCAGCAGCCTACCCCCCGTAAGTGGCTACACCTTC
>TRBJ1-2|NA|TRBV14|NA
CASSQTNLGYTF
TGTGCCAGCAGCCAAACTAACCTTGGCTACACCTTC
>TRBJ1-3|NA|TRBV30|once
CAWSVGGNTIYF
TGTGCCTGGAGTGTTGGCGGAAACACCATATATTTT
>TRBJ2-1|TRBD2|TRBV6-5|NA
CASRLGTSGSREQFF
TGTGCCAGCAGACTCGGGACTAGCGGAAGTAGGGAGCAGTTCTTC
>TRBJ1-6|NA|TRBV6-6|NA
CASRQSDSPLHF
TGTGCCAGCAGGCAGTCAGATTCACCCCTCCACTTT
>TRBJ1-1|NA|TRBV23-1|NA
CASSQHRPDRSMNTEAFF
TGCGCCAGCAGTCAACACCGACCGGACAGAAGCATGAACACTGAAGCTTTCTTT
>TRBJ1-4|TRBD1|TRBV28|NA
CASSYRTGGVEKLFF
TGTGCCAGCAGTTACCGGACAGGGGGTGTTGAAAAACTGTTTTTT
>TRBJ2-1|TRBD2|TRBV27|NA
CASSFRLAGGRGDNEQFF
TGTGCCAGCAGTTTTAGATTAGCGGGGGGACGGGGGGACAATGAGCAGTTCTTC
>TRBJ1-2|TRBD1|TRBV28|NA
CASRLMDRGYGYTF
TGTGCCAGCAGGTTAATGGACAGGGGTTATGGCTACACCTTC
>TRBJ1-1|NA|TRBV28|NA
CASSSPGRAEAFF
TGTGCCAGCAGTTCTCCCGGGCGGGCTGAAGCTTTCTTT
>TRBJ1-1|NA|TRBV5-5|once
CASSWQEGANTEAFF
TGTGCCAGCAGCTGGCAGGAGGGAGCGAACACTGAAGCTTTCTTT
>TRBJ1-1|NA|TRBV4-1|NA
CASSQEEVGAFF
TGCGCCAGCAGCCAAGAGGAGGTGGGAGCTTTCTTT
>TRBJ2-7|NA|TRBV2|NA
CASSEQGSSYEQYF
TGTGCCAGCAGTGAACAGGGGAGCTCCTACGAGCAGTACTTC
>TRBJ2-7|NA|TRBV27|NA
CASRRDLPYEQYF
TGTGCCAGCAGACGGGACTTACCCTACGAGCAGTACTTC
>TRBJ2-7|NA|TRBV2|NA
CASSDSTDYEQYF
TGTGCCAGCAGTGATAGTACAGACTACGAGCAGTACTTC
>TRBJ1-3|NA|TRBV28|NA
CASSLDFLRGNTIYF
TGTGCCAGCAGTTTGGACTTTCTTCGGGGAAACACCATATATTTT
>TRBJ2-5|NA|TRBV28|NA
CAVGQSFQETQYF
TGTGCCGTCGGACAGTCCTTCCAAGAGACCCAGTACTTC